A single sample gave rise to the 28 T cell receptor beta chains below, sequenced in a study of blood T cell repertoires in COVID-19. This table comes from immunoSEQ multiplex PCR, and its TCRdb copy is limited to in-frame clones, with some not included. The sample lists 150,000 or so clones; approximately 81% were seen once. Sequencing input: PBMCs or T cells enriched from blood (not recorded which). All receptors derive from a man in his fifties or sixties who had recovered from COVID-19.

The chain carries TRBV9 and TRBJ1-2; 7 bases agree with TRBD1. The CDR3 loop spans 15 amino acids. The germline gives CDR1 SGDLS, CDR2 YYNGEE. Trimming removed 3 bases from V and 0 bases from J; junction bases left unmatched: 5. The CDR3 region is CASSARQGANYGYTF. In nucleotides, the CDR3 is TGTGCCAGCAGCGCCCGACAGGGCGCTAACTATGGCTACACCTTC. The variable domain in full, completed from reference TRBV9 and TRBJ1-2, reads DSGVTQTPKHLITATGQRVTLRCSPRSGDLSVYWYQQSLDQGLQFLIQYYNGEERAKGNILERFSAQQFPDLHSELNLSSLELGDSALYFCASSARQGANYGYTFGSGTRLTVV.

The V and J genes are TRBV27 and TRBJ2-7, with TRBD2 matching over 7 bases. CDR1 is MNHEY and CDR2 is SMNVEV in the germline V gene (reference sequence). This CDR3 is built from 17 residues. Losses at the gene ends were 5 bases for V and 2 bases for J; bases not matched to a gene: 15. Here the CDR3 reads CASSLRGDYPLTYEQYF. In DNA form, the CDR3 reads TGTGCCAGCAGTCTCCGGGGGGACTACCCATTAACCTACGAGCAGTACTTC.

The table lists this clone with a few counts. The chain couples TRBV12-3 or TRBV12-4 to TRBJ1-4; TRBD1 matches 7 bases. The J segment lost 10 bases and the V segment lost 6 bases, leaving 5 bases of the junction unmatched. The CDR3 runs to 12 residues. The CDR3 DNA sequence: TGTGCCAGCAGCCCCAGACAGGGAAAACTGTTTTTT. It translates to CASSPRQGKLFF.

J is TRBJ2-2 and V is TRBV27, with 10 bases matching TRBD1. CDR1 MNHEY and CDR2 SMNVEV come from the germline V gene (reference sequence). V lost 7 bases and J lost 7; bases outside the gene matches: 6. This CDR3 has 14 amino acids. The CDR3, as DNA: TGTGCCAGCATGACAGGGGGCGTTTACGGGGAGCTGTTTTTT. The encoded protein is CASMTGGVYGELFF.

The chain recombines TRBV3-1 (or the pseudogene TRBV3-2) with TRBJ1-5, with TRBD1 identical over 8 bases. V lost 1 base to trimming and J lost 4 bases; unmatched junction nucleotides: 3. Germline V lookup: CDR1 LGHDT, CDR2 YNNKEL (reference sequence). There are 15 residues in the CDR3. In DNA form, the CDR3 reads TGTGCCAGCAGCCAAGCGACAGGGGAGAATCAGCCCCAGCATTTT. This encodes CASSQATGENQPQHF.

A single count supports this clone. This rearrangement joins TRBV5-1 to TRBJ2-7; D is uncertain. CDR1 and CDR2 (germline): SGHRS, YFSETQ. Trimming removed 2 bases at V and 5 bases at J, with 17 bases between. The CDR3 runs to 15 residues. For the CDR3, the DNA is TGCGCCAGCAGCTTCTCCGGTTTGCCTATAAACGAGCAGTACTTC. It translates to CASSFSGLPINEQYF.

The DNA for the CDR3 is TGTGCCAGCGGTGGGACAGCGGCTAATGAAAAACTGTTTTTT. Its protein product is CASGGTAANEKLFF. This chain links TRBV25-1 with TRBJ1-4, with 7 nucleotides matching TRBD1. The CDR3 spans 14 residues. Germline V lookup: CDR1 MGHDK, CDR2 SYGVNS. The V and J ends lost 8 bases and 3 bases, in that order; junction bases with no gene match: 6.

The chain joins TRBV7-8 to TRBJ1-2; D is unresolved. Trimming removed 1 base at V and 0 bases at J, with 15 bases between. Germline values: CDR1 SGHVS, CDR2 FQNEAQ. The CDR3 spans 17 residues. CDR3 loop: CASSLGRVLKTNYGYTF. For the CDR3, the DNA is TGTGCCAGCAGCTTAGGCCGGGTCCTGAAAACTAACTATGGCTACACCTTC.

CDR3: CASSFTPDTEAFF. In DNA form, the CDR3 reads TGTGCCAGCAGCTTTACGCCGGACACTGAAGCTTTCTTT. V and J are TRBV7-8 and TRBJ1-1; no clear D. Germline CDR1 and CDR2: SGHVS and FQNEAQ. V lost 3 bases and J 3 bases, leaving 8 bases between the germline ends. The CDR3 totals 13 residues. Full variable domain (remainder filled in from reference TRBV7-8 and TRBJ1-1): GAGVSQSPRYKVAKRGQDVALRCDPISGHVSLFWYQQALGQGPEFLTYFQNEAQLDKSGLPSDRFFAERPEGSVSTLKIQRTQQEDSAVYLCASSFTPDTEAFFGQGTRLTVV.

The chain employs TRBV5-1 and TRBJ2-2, with 9 bases aligning to TRBD2. CDR3 length: 16 amino acids. The germline gives CDR1 SGHRS, CDR2 YFSETQ. Trimming at V came to 1 base and at J to 3 bases, leaving 4 bases not matched to a gene. CDR3 sequence: CASSLLPSGDTGELFF. The CDR3 DNA reads as TGCGCCAGCAGCTTGCTTCCTAGCGGGGACACCGGGGAGCTGTTTTTT.

V and J are TRBV5-1 and TRBJ2-5; 12 bases match TRBD2. V trimming: 3 bases; J trimming: 5 bases; junction bases outside the gene matches: 5. CDR3 length: 15 amino acids. Looked up from germline, CDR1 is SGHRS and CDR2 is YFSETQ. CDR3 DNA: TGCGCCAGCAGCTCCCTAGCGGGAGGGCGGGAGACCCAGTACTTC. This translates into CASSSLAGGRETQYF. The whole variable domain, filled in from reference TRBV5-1 and TRBJ2-5, reads KAGVTQTPRYLIKTRGQQVTLSCSPISGHRSVSWYQQTPGQGLQFLFEYFSETQRNKGNFPGRFSGRQFSNSRSEMNVSTLELGDSALYLCASSSLAGGRETQYFGPGTRLLVL.

The chain employs TRBV27 and TRBJ2-3; 9 positions agree with TRBD2. CDR3 size: 16 residues. CDR1 MNHEY and CDR2 SMNVEV come from the germline V gene (reference sequence). Trimming took 5 bases from V and 5 from J; bases not matched to a gene: 11. This CDR3 reads CASSILAGARGDTQYF. DNA for the CDR3: TGTGCCAGCAGTATTTTAGCGGGAGCCCGGGGAGATACGCAGTATTTT.

The rearrangement uses TRBV10-2 and TRBJ1-1; no clear D. Germline lookup yields CDR1 WSHSY and CDR2 SAAADI. The ends were cut back, 8 bases at V and 2 bases at J, with 9 bases in the middle. This CDR3 has 12 residues. The CDR3 nucleotides are TGCGCCAGCGGGGAGCTCAACACTGAAGCTTTCTTT. Amino acid sequence: CASGELNTEAFF.

The CDR3 protein is CASSFMSSSYNSPLHF. CDR3 bases: TGTGCCAGCAGTTTCATGTCGAGCTCCTATAATTCACCCCTCCACTTT. The V call is TRBV28, the J call TRBJ1-6, with D unclear. The CDR3 length is 16 residues. Trimming took 3 bases from V and 0 from J, leaving 9 bases between them. Per germline, CDR1 MDHEN and CDR2 SYDVKM. Variable domain in full (rest from reference TRBV28 and TRBJ1-6): DVKVTQSSRYLVKRTGEKVFLECVQDMDHENMFWYRQDPGLGLRLIYFSYDVKMKEKGDIPEGYSVSREKKERFSLILESASTNQTSMYLCASSFMSSSYNSPLHFGNGTRLTVT.

Many counts were recorded for this clone. This chain links TRBV3-1 (or the pseudogene TRBV3-2) with TRBJ2-3; no definite D call. The ends were cut back, 4 bases at V and 2 bases at J, with 16 bases in the middle. CDR3 length: 16 residues. The germline gives CDR1 LGHDT, CDR2 YNNKEL (reference sequence). The CDR3 DNA is TGTGCCAGCAGCCTCGTCGGTGGGCTCGCCACAGATACGCAGTATTTT. This translates into CASSLVGGLATDTQYF.

The V call is TRBV13, the J call TRBJ1-5; no definite D call. Germline V CDR1 and CDR2: PRHDT, FYEKMQ (reference sequence). The CDR3 totals 14 residues. Deletions cut 6 bases from V and 6 bases from J, with 15 bases between. CDR3 region: CASSHSGWAQPQHF. Here the CDR3 DNA reads TGTGCCAGCAGTCACTCAGGTTGGGCTCAGCCCCAGCATTTT. Looking up the rest from reference TRBV13 and TRBJ1-5 gives the full variable domain: AAGVIQSPRHLIKEKRETATLKCYPIPRHDTVYWYQQGPGQDPQFLISFYEKMQSDKGSIPDRFSAQQFSDYHSELNMSSLELGDSALYFCASSHSGWAQPQHFGDGTRLSIL.

The chain recombines TRBV11-2 with TRBJ2-2; D might be TRBD1 (7 bases). This CDR3 contains 15 residues. The germline gives CDR1 SGHAT, CDR2 FQNNGV. The germline V and J ends were trimmed by 4 bases and 4 bases, with 13 bases remaining between them. CDR3 DNA: TGTGCCAGCAGCTCCAGGGGGGTGAGCACCGGGGAGCTGTTTTTT. Amino acid sequence: CASSSRGVSTGELFF.

V usage is TRBV28 and J usage is TRBJ2-3, with a possible D match to TRBD2 (5 bases). Trimming pared 3 bases from V and 5 bases from J, leaving 15 bases between. CDR1 MDHEN and CDR2 SYDVKM come from the germline V gene. This CDR3 has 15 residues. The CDR3 DNA reads TGTGCCAGCAGTTTTGAAGGACTTGTAGGAGATACGCAGTATTTT. This codes for CASSFEGLVGDTQYF.

This chain uses TRBV19 with TRBJ1-4; TRBD1 aligns across 9 bases. The V gene's germline CDR1 is LNHDA and CDR2 SQIVND (reference sequence). This CDR3 contains 16 residues. V trimming: 5 bases; J trimming: 0 bases; junction bases outside the gene matches: 4. CDR3 region: CASSSQGATTNEKLFF. The CDR3, as DNA: TGTGCCAGTAGTTCACAGGGGGCGACAACTAATGAAAAACTGTTTTTT.

V is TRBV7-8 and J is TRBJ1-1; TRBD1 agrees at 8 bases. Trimming removed 4 bases from V and 5 bases from J; junction bases left unmatched: 6. The CDR3 loop spans 14 amino acids. Germline V CDR1 and CDR2: SGHVS, FQNEAQ. DNA for the CDR3: TGTGCCAGCAGCTCGGACAGGGTAGGGACTGAAGCTTTCTTT. It codes for CASSSDRVGTEAFF.

This chain joins TRBV11-3 and TRBJ2-5, with 9 nucleotides matching TRBD1. Per the germline V gene, CDR1 is SGHNT and CDR2 is YENEEA. The CDR3 is made up of 15 amino acids. Trimming took 6 bases from V and 6 from J; bases not matched to a gene: 11. CDR3 region: CASSAGTGYWKTQYF. The CDR3 nucleotides read TGTGCCAGCAGTGCCGGGACAGGGTATTGGAAGACCCAGTACTTC.

The rearrangement links TRBV12-3 or TRBV12-4 to TRBJ1-1, with D tentatively TRBD1 (6 bases). V dropped 3 bases and J dropped 7 bases, with 12 bases sitting between them. The CDR3 is 13 residues long. CDR3 in DNA: TGTGCCAGCAGTTTCTCCCAGGGACATGAAGCTTTCTTT. The encoded protein is CASSFSQGHEAFF.

The chain has TRBV3-1 (or the pseudogene TRBV3-2) and TRBJ2-4, with 7 positions matching TRBD2. This CDR3 is 17 amino acids long. Germline-derived CDR1 and CDR2 are LGHDT and YNNKEL (reference sequence). V lost 4 bases and J lost 3; bases outside the gene matches: 12. DNA of the CDR3: TGTGCCAGCAGCCCTAGAGCGGGATGGAGAGGCAAAAACATTCAGTACTTC. This codes for CASSPRAGWRGKNIQYF.

This rearrangement joins TRBV9 to TRBJ2-3, with D perhaps TRBD2 (6 bases). CDR3 size: 14 residues. V was cut by 4 bases and J by 3 bases, with 12 bases left in between. CDR1 and CDR2 (germline): SGDLS, YYNGEE. CDR3 DNA sequence: TGTGCCAGCAGCTTGACTAGATCGACAGATACGCAGTATTTT. Translation: CASSLTRSTDTQYF. Combining the CDR3 with reference TRBV9 and TRBJ2-3 gives the whole variable domain DSGVTQTPKHLITATGQRVTLRCSPRSGDLSVYWYQQSLDQGLQFLIQYYNGEERAKGNILERFSAQQFPDLHSELNLSSLELGDSALYFCASSLTRSTDTQYFGPGTRLTVL.

CDR3 in DNA: TGTGCCAGCAGCCCAGAGATTAGCCAGAATGAGCAGTTCTTC. It is translated as CASSPEISQNEQFF. The chain has TRBV7-2 and TRBJ2-1; D not certain. The germline gives CDR1 SGHTA, CDR2 FQGNSA. This CDR3 has 14 amino acids. V was clipped by 5 bases and J by 7 bases, with 15 bases between them.

This sequence joins TRBV7-3 and TRBJ2-7; a possible D gene is TRBD1 (5 bases). The length of the CDR3 is 13 residues. Germline loops: CDR1 SGHTA, CDR2 FQGTGA. The V and J ends lost 1 base and 6 bases respectively, with 10 bases between them. The CDR3 nucleotides read TGTGCCAGCAGCTTAAGACAGAGTTCCGAGCAGTACTTC. Translating gives CASSLRQSSEQYF. Variable domain in full (rest from reference TRBV7-3 and TRBJ2-7): GAGVSQTPSNKVTEKGKYVELRCDPISGHTALYWYRQSLGQGPEFLIYFQGTGAADDSGLPNDRFFAVRPEGSVSTLKIQRTERGDSAVYLCASSLRQSSEQYFGPGTRLTVT.

The gene calls are TRBV29-1 and TRBJ1-2; D may be TRBD1 (6 bases). Per the germline V gene, CDR1 is SQVTM and CDR2 is ANQGSEA. CDR3 length: 13 amino acids. V was clipped by 6 bases and J by 5 bases, with 16 bases between them. The CDR3 reads CSVAGGPAYGYTF. The DNA of the CDR3 is TGCAGCGTAGCGGGGGGGCCCGCATATGGCTACACCTTC.

The chain has TRBV6-6 and TRBJ2-5, with 12 bases matching TRBD1. The germline gives CDR1 MNHNY, CDR2 SVGAGI (reference sequence). After removal of 5 bases from V and 5 bases from J, the junction contained 6 bases not matched to a gene. This CDR3 region has 15 residues. CDR3 amino acids: CASSPRDRGLETQYF. As DNA, the CDR3 is TGTGCCAGCAGTCCCCGGGACAGGGGGCTTGAGACCCAGTACTTC.